This T cell receptor beta chain was observed in a study of T cells after yellow fever vaccination. Study-level findings and limits: Bulk-population clonotypes that are abundant could appear as contaminants in FACS-sorted repertoires. Post-booster reappearance was seen for most primary-vaccination clones (about 95% CD4, around 90% CD8).

Note on this clonotype: The antigen remains undetermined.

The study made its TCR cDNA through 5'RACE template switching. That step introduced a universal primer site along with UMIs. TCRdb independently ran MiXCR on the 5' RACE reads; one entry per CDR3 protein. This table holds roughly 500,000 distinct CDR3 sequences, less than 20% found once. The CDR3 has 14 amino acids. Germline CDR1 MNHEY, CDR2 SMNVEV (reference sequence). V was cut by 3 bases and J by 4 bases, with 9 bases left in between. The rearrangement joins TRBV27 to TRBJ1-4; D remains unclear. This receptor was taken from a man aged 25 to 45 who received the YFV17D yellow fever vaccine. The sample was PBMCs, taken 15 days after the yellow fever booster vaccination. The CDR3 coding sequence is TGTGCCAGCAGTTTTCAAGGTGGTAATGAAAAACTGTTTTTT. Translation: CASSFQGGNEKLFF.